This record concerns one T cell receptor (beta chain) sequence. These data originate in a study of blood T cell repertoires in COVID-19. The repertoire was sequenced with immunoSEQ multiplex PCR; TCRdb's copy has only in-frame clones and lacks some. The table includes some 250,000 clones, less than 90% detected once. This receptor was taken from a man aged 30 to 39 with active or convalescent COVID-19. The sample was peripheral blood.

Written as DNA, the CDR3 is TGTGCCAGCAGCTCCCCGGGACTAGGAGTTGAGCAGTTCTTC. Translated: CASSSPGLGVEQFF. V is TRBV5-5 and J is TRBJ2-1; TRBD2 agrees at 8 bases. The CDR3 sequence is 14 residues long. The trim removed 3 bases at V and 9 bases at J, leaving 8 bases unmatched. The germline gives CDR1 SGHKS, CDR2 YYEKEE (reference sequence).